The 25 T cell receptor beta chains in this list originate from one sample, sequenced in a study of T cells in localized non-small cell lung cancer. The data were produced by immunoSEQ multiplex PCR, yet TCRdb's version contains in-frame clones alone and is incomplete. The sample includes about 11,000 clones, 90% seen only once; the top ten take roughly 13%. Sequencing was performed on peripheral blood, taken before any cancer treatment. The receptors originated from a male donor at least 60 years old with stage III lung adenocarcinoma.

The chain joins TRBV11-2 to TRBJ2-3; no definite D call. The ends were cut back, 1 base at V and 8 bases at J, with 7 bases in the middle. The length of the CDR3 is 12 residues. From germline, CDR1 is SGHAT and CDR2 FQNNGV. This CDR3 is CASSLGVTTQYF. The CDR3 nucleotides are TGTGCCAGCAGCTTAGGGGTCACTACGCAGTATTTT. The complete variable domain, with remaining parts taken from reference TRBV11-2 and TRBJ2-3, reads EAGVAQSPRYKIIEKRQSVAFWCNPISGHATLYWYQQILGQGPKLLIQFQNNGVVDDSQLPKDRFSAERLKGVDSTLKIQPAKLEDSAVYLCASSLGVTTQYFGPGTRLTVL.

The chain couples TRBV7-9 to TRBJ1-2; D uncertain. Germline CDR1 SEHNR, CDR2 FQNEAQ (reference sequence). The length of the CDR3 is 15 residues. V was trimmed by 6 bases and J by 0 bases, leaving 14 bases between them. The CDR3 DNA reads TGTGCCAGCAGTCAGTTTGCGCAACCTAACTATGGCTACACCTTC. Translation gives CASSQFAQPNYGYTF.

V and J are TRBV5-1 and TRBJ1-3; D call uncertain. CDR1 is SGHRS and CDR2 is YFSETQ in the germline V gene. The CDR3 runs to 15 residues. With 4 bases removed from V and 3 bases from J, the gap between germline ends came to 14 bases. The CDR3 spells CASSPSALGGNTIYF. Here the CDR3 DNA reads TGCGCCAGCAGCCCGTCGGCACTGGGTGGAAACACCATATATTTT.

The chain has TRBV9 and TRBJ1-1, with a tentative D call TRBD1 (6 bases). V was trimmed by 1 base and J by 0 bases, leaving 10 bases between them. Per the germline V gene, CDR1 is SGDLS and CDR2 is YYNGEE. The length of the CDR3 is 15 residues. The CDR3 is CASSVTGLLNTEAFF. In DNA form, the CDR3 reads TGTGCCAGCAGCGTAACAGGGCTTTTGAACACTGAAGCTTTCTTT.

V is TRBV5-1 and J is TRBJ1-4; D ambiguous. The CDR3 length is 15 residues. V dropped 4 bases and J dropped 0 bases, with 10 bases sitting between them. Looked up from germline, CDR1 is SGHRS and CDR2 is YFSETQ. This CDR3 reads CASSLTTATNEKLFF. In DNA form, the CDR3 reads TGCGCCAGCAGCCTTACGACCGCAACTAATGAAAAACTGTTTTTT.

V gene TRBV11-3 combines with J gene TRBJ2-5, with no clear D. V lost 2 bases and J lost 5, with 15 bases in between. The germline V gene has CDR1 SGHNT and CDR2 YENEEA. This CDR3 is 15 amino acids long. CDR3 coding DNA: TGTGCCAGCAGCTTAACGGGCCTCGCTGGGGAGACCCAGTACTTC. This codes for CASSLTGLAGETQYF.

V is TRBV5-6 and J is TRBJ1-2, with D maybe TRBD1 (6 bases). Trimming pared 4 bases from V and 8 bases from J, leaving 18 bases between. Germline V gene sequence: CDR1 SGHDT, CDR2 YYEEEE. The CDR3 length is 14 residues. The CDR3 nucleotides are TGTGCCAGCAGCCGTGTGGACAGTGCTTCCGGCTACACCTTC. Encoded protein: CASSRVDSASGYTF.

The chain is built from TRBV20-1 and TRBJ2-7, with a possible D match to TRBD2 (5 bases). The ends were cut back, 6 bases at V and 3 bases at J, with 9 bases in the middle. CDR3 length equals 11 residues. CDR1 and CDR2 (germline): DFQATT, SNEGSKA (reference sequence). The CDR3, as DNA: TGCAGTGCCCGCCGGGACTACGAGCAGTACTTC. The encoded protein is CSARRDYEQYF.

V is TRBV6-1 and J is TRBJ2-7, with 7 positions matching TRBD1. Germline CDR1 MNHNS, CDR2 SASEGT. V was pared by 1 base and J by 3 bases, with 6 bases of the junction left unmatched. The CDR3 contains 15 residues. CDR3 protein: CASSEEGTDLYEQYF. CDR3 DNA: TGTGCCAGCAGTGAAGAGGGGACAGACCTCTACGAGCAGTACTTC.

In its sample, this clone was seen once. The genes are TRBV6-4 and TRBJ2-1; 7 bases match TRBD2. The germline V gene has CDR1 MRHNA and CDR2 SNTAGT. The CDR3 loop spans 13 amino acids. V gave up 5 bases and J gave up 9 bases; unmatched junction bases: 7. The CDR3 DNA sequence: TGTGCCAGCAGTCGGGAGGTAGGAGGTGAGCAGTTCTTC. It translates to CASSREVGGEQFF.

Concerning this clone itself: One end of the junction does not line up with germline, which may come from a read error. At the DNA level, this CDR3 is encoded by other sequences in the same sample as well. The CDR3 sequence: CASTRGGNYGYTF. CDR3 DNA: TGTGCTAGTACCCGGGGGGGAAACTATGGCTACACCTTC. The V and J genes are TRBV19 and TRBJ1-2, with a tentative D call TRBD1 (5 bases). The CDR3 is 13 residues long. Germline V gene data show CDR1 as LNHDA and CDR2 as SQIVND (reference sequence). The full variable domain, with the rest looked up from reference TRBV19 and TRBJ1-2, is DGGITQSPKYLFRKEGQNVTLSCEQNLNHDAMYWYRQDPGQGLRLIYYSQIVNDFQKGDIAEGYSVSREKKESFPLTVTSAQKNPTAFYLCASTRGGNYGYTFGSGTRLTVV.

This clone was seen a single time. This sequence joins TRBV4-3 and TRBJ1-1; no clear D gene. The CDR3 length is 10 residues. Germline V gene data show CDR1 as LGHNA and CDR2 as YSLEER. V shed 5 bases and J shed 5 bases, with 3 bases lying between them. Here the CDR3 reads CASSGTEAFF. The CDR3 DNA follows: TGCGCCAGCAGCGGGACTGAAGCTTTCTTT.

The chain employs TRBV6-1 and TRBJ1-5; 9 nucleotides line up with TRBD1. From germline, CDR1 is MNHNS and CDR2 SASEGT. The length of the CDR3 is 15 residues. With V trimmed by 8 bases and J by 1 base, 6 bases remained unmatched. DNA for the CDR3: TGTGCCAGCCGGCTAGGGACAGGGAGCAATCAGCCCCAGCATTTT. This gives the protein CASRLGTGSNQPQHF.

In this sample, this clone turned up once. The CDR3 DNA reads as TGTGCCAGCAGCTTGGGGCAGGGAAGGGGTGAAGCTTTCTTT. Amino acids: CASSLGQGRGEAFF. The J gene is TRBJ1-1, the V gene TRBV5-6; tentative D call: TRBD1 (5 bases). V was shortened by 0 bases and J by 7 bases, with 13 bases between the two germline ends. The CDR3 covers 14 residues. Germline values: CDR1 SGHDT, CDR2 YYEEEE.

V gene TRBV5-1 combines with J gene TRBJ2-7, with D uncertain. Germline values: CDR1 SGHRS, CDR2 YFSETQ. V was cut by 0 bases and J by 6 bases, with 13 bases left in between. This CDR3 comprises 14 residues. The CDR3 DNA is TGCGCCAGCAGCTTGGGTGGGCTAAAAGGCGAGCAGTACTTC. This gives the protein CASSLGGLKGEQYF.

The DNA for the CDR3 is TGTGCCAGCAGCGGGACTGCGGGGGCGTTCAATCAGCCCCAGCATTTT. Its protein is CASSGTAGAFNQPQHF. This chain connects TRBV2 to TRBJ1-5, with a tentative D call TRBD1 (6 bases). Trimming removed 6 bases from V and 3 bases from J, with 18 bases in between. From germline, CDR1 is SNHLY and CDR2 FYNNEI. The CDR3 runs to 16 residues.

V gene TRBV18 combines with J gene TRBJ2-2; possibly TRBD1 for D (5 bases). Trimming pared 3 bases from V and 6 bases from J, leaving 20 bases between. The CDR3 sequence is 17 residues long. From germline, CDR1 is KGHSH and CDR2 LQKENI. CDR3: CASSPTTASFLAGELFF. The CDR3 nucleotides read TGTGCCAGCTCACCGACGACAGCCTCTTTCCTGGCCGGGGAGCTGTTTTTT.

This clone was counted once. This chain connects TRBV6-4 to TRBJ2-3, with TRBD2 matching 8 bases. Germline trimming cut 0 bases from V and 3 bases from J; bases unmatched to any gene: 2. This CDR3 is 15 amino acids long. Per germline, CDR1 MRHNA and CDR2 SNTAGT. CDR3 protein: CASSDSGLATDTQYF. DNA of the CDR3: TGTGCCAGCAGTGACTCTGGACTAGCAACAGATACGCAGTATTTT.

The chain employs TRBV6-1 and TRBJ2-7; possibly TRBD2 for D (6 bases). Germline V lookup: CDR1 MNHNS, CDR2 SASEGT. The CDR3 is 15 amino acids. With 6 bases removed from V and 7 bases from J, the gap between germline ends came to 22 bases. The CDR3: CASSDPRGRDREQYF. Here the CDR3 DNA reads TGTGCCAGCAGCGATCCCCGCGGGCGGGATCGAGAGCAGTACTTC.

V gene TRBV11-2 combines with J gene TRBJ2-1, with 10 bases identical to TRBD2. Looked up from germline, CDR1 is SGHAT and CDR2 is FQNNGV. This CDR3 contains 13 residues. V was pared by 5 bases and J by 9 bases, with 4 bases of the junction left unmatched. CDR3 protein: CASSTGLAAEQFF. The CDR3 nucleotides are TGTGCCAGCAGCACCGGACTAGCGGCTGAGCAGTTCTTC.

V is TRBV2 and J is TRBJ2-5, with 10 bases matching TRBD2. This CDR3 region has 15 residues. V trimming: 6 bases; J trimming: 2 bases; junction bases outside the gene matches: 6. CDR1 and CDR2 from the germline V gene are SNHLY and FYNNEI. The CDR3 nucleotides read TGTGCCAGCAGCTTCTCAGCGGGAGGGCAAGAGACCCAGTACTTC. As protein: CASSFSAGGQETQYF.

The chain has TRBV6-5 and TRBJ1-2, with D maybe TRBD1 (5 bases). The CDR3 runs to 15 residues. Germline V gene sequence: CDR1 MNHEY, CDR2 SVGAGI. Trimming shortened V by 8 bases and J by 4 bases, and 20 bases separated the two germline ends. CDR3 loop: CASLGGDSGSYGYTF. The CDR3, as DNA: TGTGCCAGCTTAGGTGGCGACAGCGGTAGCTATGGCTACACCTTC.

The chain links TRBV27 to TRBJ2-7; 7 bases line up with TRBD1. Per the germline V gene, CDR1 is MNHEY and CDR2 is SMNVEV (reference sequence). The CDR3 runs to 14 residues. V shed 7 bases, J shed 7 bases, and the junction held 13 bases outside the gene matches. The CDR3, as DNA: TGTGCCAGCATCTCACAGGGGCGGCTCAAGGAGCAGTACTTC. This translates into CASISQGRLKEQYF.

The chain combines TRBV5-4 with TRBJ2-5; D is possibly TRBD2 (6 bases). The CDR3 is 14 amino acids. The V gene's germline CDR1 is SGHNT and CDR2 YYREEE (reference sequence). Trimming left V 3 bases short and J 1 base short, with 10 bases between. CDR3 in DNA: TGTGCCAGCAGCTCACCGGGACTCCAAGAGACCCAGTACTTC. Translating gives CASSSPGLQETQYF.

The CDR3 nucleotides are TGTGCCAGCAGTCTACAGGGGGCGCGTAATCAGCCCCAGCATTTT. Its translation is CASSLQGARNQPQHF. This chain joins TRBV7-2 and TRBJ1-5; 9 bases match TRBD1. CDR1 is SGHTA, CDR2 FQGNSA, per germline. This CDR3 has 15 amino acids. Trimming took 6 bases from V and 4 from J; bases not matched to a gene: 7.